What follows are 25 T cell receptor beta chains derived from one specimen sequenced in a study of beta chain features in type 1 diabetes. Their antigens are not known. General study points: Among all four CD4+ subsets, Type 1 diabetes patients had TCRB CDR3s that were moderately but significantly shorter.

What was sequenced were expressed TCRB transcripts, since all of the isolated RNA had been reverse transcribed. Measured with immunoSEQ multiplex PCR; TCRdb has only the in-frame clones, and not every one. Seen here are about 230,000 clones, around 15% observed once, and the top ten hold 0.085%. The specimen sequenced was naive CD4+ T cells from blood. All receptors come from a man aged 25 to 40 with type 1 diabetes.

The CDR3 nucleotides read TGCAGCGTTGTAGGAGGACAGGGTTTTGGTGGCTACACCTTC. The encoded protein is CSVVGGQGFGGYTF. The V gene is TRBV29-1, the J gene TRBJ1-2; 8 nucleotides line up with TRBD1. The germline V gene has CDR1 SQVTM and CDR2 ANQGSEA. V shed 4 bases, J shed 7 bases, and the junction held 11 bases outside the gene matches. This CDR3 spans 14 amino acids.

The V call is TRBV30, the J call TRBJ2-7, with TRBD2 identical over 7 bases. Trimming at V came to 0 bases and at J to 2 bases, leaving 4 bases not matched to a gene. CDR1 and CDR2 from the germline V gene are GTSNPN and SVGIG (reference sequence). The CDR3 sequence is 14 residues long. The DNA for the CDR3 is TGTGCCTGGAGTGTAAATAGCGGGCCCTACGAGCAGTACTTC. Amino acid sequence: CAWSVNSGPYEQYF.

This clone occurred a few times. The chain links TRBV4-3 to TRBJ2-5; D is perhaps TRBD2 (6 bases). Between the trimmed V and J ends, which lost 0 bases and 9 bases, there was a span of 26 bases. CDR3 length: 18 amino acids. Germline loops: CDR1 LGHNA, CDR2 YSLEER. DNA of the CDR3: TGCGCCAGCAGCCAAGACCCTCCTTTGGCGGGACCCTCGTTCCCCCAGTACTTC. Protein product: CASSQDPPLAGPSFPQYF.

This clone was seen only a few times. The chain links TRBV7-9 to TRBJ2-1, with D tentatively TRBD2 (6 bases). V lost 5 bases and J lost 2, with 16 bases in between. Germline CDR1 is SEHNR and CDR2 is FQNEAQ (reference sequence). This CDR3 is built from 16 residues. CDR3 sequence: CASSQTGLATYNEQFF. The CDR3 DNA sequence: TGTGCCAGCAGCCAAACGGGACTGGCAACCTACAATGAGCAGTTCTTC.

This clone was seen more than once but under ten times. The rearrangement joins TRBV11-2 to TRBJ1-1, with TRBD1 identical over 7 bases. CDR1 and CDR2 (germline): SGHAT, FQNNGV. J lost 2 bases, V lost 6 bases, and 12 bases had no gene match. The CDR3 is 16 amino acids. CDR3 residues: CASSSGFYRGNTEAFF. As DNA, the CDR3 is TGTGCCAGCAGTTCTGGGTTTTACAGGGGAAACACTGAAGCTTTCTTT.

As to this clone: Other nucleotide sequences in the sample specify the same CDR3. The chain employs TRBV18 and TRBJ2-5, with D tentatively TRBD1 or TRBD2 (5 bases each). The CDR3 spans 12 residues. Germline V gene data show CDR1 as KGHSH and CDR2 as LQKENI. V lost 1 base, J lost 5 bases, and 5 bases lay in between. This chain's CDR3 is CASSPRGETQYF. The CDR3 bases are TGTGCCAGCTCACCACGGGGGGAGACCCAGTACTTC.

This clone was observed a handful of times. This chain joins TRBV28 and TRBJ2-7, with 7 bases identical to TRBD1. This CDR3 spans 12 amino acids. The J segment lost 6 bases and the V segment lost 6 bases, leaving 5 bases of the junction unmatched. Germline assignment: CDR1 MDHEN and CDR2 SYDVKM. CDR3 nucleotide sequence: TGTGCCAGCAGACAGGGGATGAGCGAGCAGTACTTC. The encoded protein is CASRQGMSEQYF.

Here the CDR3 DNA reads TGCGCCAGCAGCCAAGAGAAGGGGATGAACACTGAAGCTTTCTTT. This sequence encodes CASSQEKGMNTEAFF. The V and J genes are TRBV4-3 and TRBJ1-1, with D possibly TRBD1 on 5 matching bases. Germline-derived CDR1 and CDR2 are LGHNA and YSLEER. This CDR3 is 15 amino acids long. V lost 0 bases and J 0 bases, leaving 8 bases between the germline ends.

This clone was counted between two and nine times. This chain connects TRBV4-3 to TRBJ2-7; D is possibly TRBD1 (5 bases). Trimming pared 0 bases from V and 0 bases from J, leaving 12 bases between. The CDR3 consists of 16 residues. Germline V gene data show CDR1 as LGHNA and CDR2 as YSLEER. DNA of the CDR3: TGCGCCAGCAGCCAAGATCAGGGCGCAGACTCCTACGAGCAGTACTTC. Translation: CASSQDQGADSYEQYF.

This clone came up a few times. The chain combines TRBV5-1 with TRBJ2-1, with 10 bases matching TRBD2. The CDR3 is made up of 17 amino acids. Germline V gene data show CDR1 as SGHRS and CDR2 as YFSETQ. Trimming at V came to 2 bases and at J to 4 bases, leaving 9 bases not matched to a gene. The CDR3 bases are TGCGCCAGCAGCTTTTTACAAGCGGGAGGGAGTTACAATGAGCAGTTCTTC. Protein product: CASSFLQAGGSYNEQFF.

The table lists this clone with a few counts. V is TRBV23-1 and J is TRBJ1-2; D may be TRBD1 (5 bases). TRBV23-1 is marked as an open reading frame, function uncertain. This CDR3 spans 14 amino acids. V gave up 7 bases and J gave up 2 bases, with 14 bases separating them. This CDR3 reads CASTPGGGNYGYTF. The CDR3 DNA sequence: TGCGCCAGCACCCCGGGGGGAGGGAACTATGGCTACACCTTC.

The chain recombines TRBV4-2 with TRBJ2-1; TRBD2 matches at 11 bases. Germline V gene lookup returns CDR1 LGHNA and CDR2 YNFKEQ. Trimming removed 3 bases from V and 4 bases from J; junction bases left unmatched: 2. The CDR3 loop spans 15 amino acids. CDR3 DNA sequence: TGTGCCAGCAGCCATCTAGCGGGAGGATACAATGAGCAGTTCTTC. This gives the protein CASSHLAGGYNEQFF.

CDR3 bases: TGTGCCAGCAGCTTAGTGGGAGTCGGAAATGAGCAGTTCTTC. Protein product: CASSLVGVGNEQFF. V gene TRBV7-3 combines with J gene TRBJ2-1; D might be TRBD2 (5 bases). This CDR3 contains 14 residues. Germline values: CDR1 SGHTA, CDR2 FQGTGA. V lost 2 bases and J lost 7, with 12 bases in between.

This clone was seen a handful of times. This chain connects TRBV30 to TRBJ2-2; D ambiguous. This CDR3 contains 13 residues. V gave up 2 bases and J gave up 3 bases, with 7 bases separating them. Germline V gene lookup returns CDR1 GTSNPN and CDR2 SVGIG (reference sequence). As DNA, the CDR3 is TGTGCCTGGAGTTCAGGATACACCGGGGAGCTGTTTTTT. It codes for CAWSSGYTGELFF.

The sample holds a few counts of this clone. Other DNA sequences in the same sample also yield this CDR3. The rearrangement uses TRBV5-1 and TRBJ2-7; D might be TRBD1 or TRBD2, each matching 5 bases. The CDR3 totals 14 residues. Germline V CDR1 and CDR2: SGHRS, YFSETQ. The ends were cut back, 0 bases at V and 1 base at J, with 8 bases in the middle. The CDR3 DNA is TGCGCCAGCAGCTTGGATGGGGGATCCTACGAGCAGTACTTC. It specifies CASSLDGGSYEQYF. Combining the CDR3 with reference TRBV5-1 and TRBJ2-7 gives the whole variable domain KAGVTQTPRYLIKTRGQQVTLSCSPISGHRSVSWYQQTPGQGLQFLFEYFSETQRNKGNFPGRFSGRQFSNSRSEMNVSTLELGDSALYLCASSLDGGSYEQYFGPGTRLTVT.

This clone came up a few times. The CDR3 DNA is TGTGCCAGCAGCTTAGGTCCAGGAGGCGAGACCCAGTACTTC. It codes for CASSLGPGGETQYF. The gene calls are TRBV7-6 and TRBJ2-5, with D maybe TRBD2 (5 bases). The CDR3 loop spans 14 amino acids. The V and J ends lost 1 base and 5 bases respectively, with 11 bases between them. CDR1 and CDR2 (germline): SGHVS, FNYEAQ. Using reference TRBV7-6 and TRBJ2-5 for the parts outside the CDR3, the full variable domain is GAGVSQSPRYKVTKRGQDVALRCDPISGHVSLYWYRQALGQGPEFLTYFNYEAQQDKSGLPNDRFSAERPEGSISTLTIQRTEQRDSAMYRCASSLGPGGETQYFGPGTRLLVL.

This clone showed up just a few times. The chain couples TRBV6-5 to TRBJ2-7; 7 nucleotides align to TRBD2. The CDR3 covers 14 residues. J was trimmed by 4 bases and V by 2 bases; bases with no gene match: 5. Germline V gene lookup returns CDR1 MNHEY and CDR2 SVGAGI. The CDR3 reads CASSYQGTTYEQYF. CDR3 coding DNA: TGTGCCAGCAGTTACCAAGGGACTACGTACGAGCAGTACTTC.

This sequence joins TRBV7-2 and TRBJ2-7, with 8 bases identical to TRBD1. This CDR3 has 14 residues. Germline lookup yields CDR1 SGHTA and CDR2 FQGNSA. The ends lost 4 bases at V and 3 bases at J; junction bases unmatched: 5. CDR3 nucleotides: TGTGCCAGCAGCTCAGGACAGGGATTCTACGAGCAGTACTTC. Translation: CASSSGQGFYEQYF.

The chain links TRBV28 to TRBJ2-7; TRBD1 matches 10 bases. CDR1 MDHEN and CDR2 SYDVKM come from the germline V gene. The CDR3 covers 15 residues. With 8 bases clipped from V and 3 bases from J, the junction kept 10 bases outside the gene matches. The CDR3 here is CASLGAGTGDYEQYF. In DNA form, the CDR3 reads TGTGCCAGCCTGGGGGCCGGGACAGGGGACTACGAGCAGTACTTC.

This clone was seen more than once but under ten times. The V call is TRBV5-4, the J call TRBJ2-7; a possible D gene is TRBD2 (6 bases). This CDR3 comprises 16 residues. In germline, CDR1 is SGHNT, CDR2 YYREEE (reference sequence). The ends were cut back, 7 bases at V and 5 bases at J, with 25 bases in the middle. In DNA form, the CDR3 reads TGTGCCAGCGGGCTGCGGGAAATCTCATTCTCTAACGAGCAGTACTTC. This gives the protein CASGLREISFSNEQYF.

This clone turned up a few times. The chain couples TRBV5-4 to TRBJ2-1, with D perhaps matching TRBD1 (6 bases). The germline V and J ends were trimmed by 4 bases and 0 bases, with 11 bases remaining between them. The CDR3 spans 15 residues. Germline CDR1 reads SGHNT; CDR2 reads YYREEE (reference sequence). For the CDR3, the DNA is TGTGCCAGCAGCCCGACAGGCAGCTCCTACAATGAGCAGTTCTTC. Its protein is CASSPTGSSYNEQFF.

In its sample, this clone was seen a few times. The chain links TRBV5-6 to TRBJ2-7; 7 nucleotides agree with TRBD2. The CDR3 totals 12 residues. Germline V gene sequence: CDR1 SGHDT, CDR2 YYEEEE. The trim removed 4 bases at V and 3 bases at J, leaving 1 base unmatched. The CDR3 loop is CASSGDYYEQYF. CDR3 nucleotide sequence: TGTGCCAGCAGCGGGGACTACTACGAGCAGTACTTC.

This chain joins TRBV7-2 and TRBJ2-1; 10 nucleotides agree with TRBD2. V shed 3 bases and J 2 bases; nucleotides not matched to a gene: 4. From germline, CDR1 is SGHTA and CDR2 FQGNSA. The CDR3 is made up of 16 amino acids. CDR3 DNA: TGTGCCAGCAGCTTGTCTAGCGGGAGCGCCTACAATGAGCAGTTCTTC. Residues: CASSLSSGSAYNEQFF. Complete variable domain (other parts from reference TRBV7-2 and TRBJ2-1): GAGVSQSPSNKVTEKGKDVELRCDPISGHTALYWYRQSLGQGLEFLIYFQGNSAPDKSGLPSDRFSAERTGGSVSTLTIQRTQQEDSAVYLCASSLSSGSAYNEQFFGPGTRLTVL.

The chain combines TRBV7-2 with TRBJ2-1; 12 bases are shared with TRBD2. The CDR3 is 15 amino acids. After removal of 5 bases from V and 5 bases from J, the junction contained 4 bases not matched to a gene. Germline V gene data show CDR1 as SGHTA and CDR2 as FQGNSA. CDR3 in DNA: TGTGCCAGCAGCCCTAGCGGGAGGGAAAACAATGAGCAGTTCTTC. The encoded protein is CASSPSGRENNEQFF.

Worth noting for this clone: At one boundary the junction diverges from the germline segment, which might be a read error. The CDR3 reads CASTQSRIVVSGANVLTF. As DNA, the CDR3 is TGCGCCAGCACCCAATCAAGGATCGTTGTCTCTGGGGCCAACGTCCTGACTTTC. The chain links TRBV4-1 to TRBJ2-6; no firm D call. Germline CDR1 is MGHRA and CDR2 is YSYEKL. The CDR3 runs to 18 residues.